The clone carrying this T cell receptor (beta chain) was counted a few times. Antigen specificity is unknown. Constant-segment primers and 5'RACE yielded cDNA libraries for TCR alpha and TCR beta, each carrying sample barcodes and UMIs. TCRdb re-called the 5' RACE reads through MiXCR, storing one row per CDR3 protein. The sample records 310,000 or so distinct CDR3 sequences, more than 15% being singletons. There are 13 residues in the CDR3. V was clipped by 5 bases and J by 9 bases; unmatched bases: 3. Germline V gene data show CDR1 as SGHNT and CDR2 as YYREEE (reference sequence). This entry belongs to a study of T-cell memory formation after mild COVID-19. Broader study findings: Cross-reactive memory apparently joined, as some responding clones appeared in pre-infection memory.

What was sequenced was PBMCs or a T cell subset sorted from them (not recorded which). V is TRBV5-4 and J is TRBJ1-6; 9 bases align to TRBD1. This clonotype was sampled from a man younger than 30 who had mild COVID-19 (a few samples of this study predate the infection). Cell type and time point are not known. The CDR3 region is CASSRDRVSPLHF. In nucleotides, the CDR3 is TGTGCCAGCAGTAGGGACAGGGTTTCACCCCTCCACTTT.